This T cell receptor beta chain was documented in a study of T cell changes during pregnancy in multiple sclerosis. Germline CDR1 MDHEN, CDR2 SYDVKM. V shed 4 bases and J 7 bases; nucleotides not matched to a gene: 10. The CDR3 is 17 amino acids. Assay used: immunoSEQ multiplex PCR; TCRdb lists only in-frame clones, some missing. The sample includes around 70,000 clones, about 93% of them seen just once. This chain connects TRBV28 to TRBJ2-1, with TRBD2 matching 13 bases. The receptor was derived from a female donor with multiple sclerosis, enrolled in a pregnancy study. The sequencing used CD4+ T cells from peripheral blood mononuclear cells, collected after pregnancy. The CDR3 bases are TGTGCCAGCAGTTCTGGACTAGCGGGAGACTTGGGGAATGAGCAGTTCTTC. Translated: CASSSGLAGDLGNEQFF.